Shown below are 8 T cell receptor beta chains from a single sample sequenced in a study of T-cell memory formation after mild COVID-19. Via MiXCR, TCRdb re-called the 5' RACE reads, giving one row per CDR3 protein. The table includes 200,000 to 250,000 distinct CDR3 sequences, approximately 15% detected once. The sample taken for sequencing was PBMCs or a T cell subset sorted from them (not recorded which). Receptors were obtained from an adult woman who had mild COVID-19 (a few samples of this study predate the infection). Cell type and time point are not known.

This chain uses TRBV7-8 with TRBJ1-3; possible D gene TRBD1, 5 bases. Germline lookup yields CDR1 SGHVS and CDR2 FQNEAQ. V dropped 10 bases and J dropped 0 bases, with 19 bases sitting between them. The CDR3 runs 16 residues. CDR3: CATAGRGSPSGNTIYF. CDR3 in DNA: TGTGCCACCGCGGGACGGGGGTCCCCCTCTGGAAACACCATATATTTT. Together with reference TRBV7-8 and TRBJ1-3, the CDR3 gives the full variable domain: GAGVSQSPRYKVAKRGQDVALRCDPISGHVSLFWYQQALGQGPEFLTYFQNEAQLDKSGLPSDRFFAERPEGSVSTLKIQRTQQEDSAVYLCATAGRGSPSGNTIYFGEGSWLTVV.

The chain employs TRBV5-1 and TRBJ2-1; 9 bases line up with TRBD2. Germline loops: CDR1 SGHRS, CDR2 YFSETQ. Trimming removed 7 bases from V and 6 bases from J; junction bases left unmatched: 8. This CDR3 has 14 amino acids. The CDR3 DNA reads as TGCGCCAGCCGAGTTAGCGGGGGTCTCAATGAGCAGTTCTTC. Residues: CASRVSGGLNEQFF.

This clonotype occurred a few times. The rearrangement joins TRBV5-6 to TRBJ2-1; D might be TRBD2 (7 bases). Deletions cut 4 bases from V and 2 bases from J, with 13 bases between. The CDR3 spans 15 residues. Germline CDR1 and CDR2: SGHDT and YYEEEE. CDR3 nucleotides: TGTGCCAGCAGCGGGGGCGGGGGAACCTACAATGAGCAGTTCTTC. This encodes CASSGGGGTYNEQFF.

There are a few counts of this clonotype. The chain recombines TRBV27 with TRBJ2-7; TRBD2 agrees at 10 bases. Per germline, CDR1 MNHEY and CDR2 SMNVEV (reference sequence). Trimming took 3 bases from V and 3 from J; bases not matched to a gene: 5. The CDR3 extends over 15 amino acids. The CDR3 region is CASSLSLAGGYEQYF. DNA of the CDR3: TGTGCCAGCAGTTTGAGCTTAGCGGGAGGCTACGAGCAGTACTTC.

This clonotype was seen only a few times. V usage is TRBV5-6 and J usage is TRBJ2-5; 9 nucleotides line up with TRBD1. V shed 2 bases and J 4 bases; nucleotides not matched to a gene: 6. Germline CDR1 SGHDT, CDR2 YYEEEE. This CDR3 is built from 15 residues. The CDR3 sequence is CASSFPGTGRETQYF. The CDR3 bases are TGTGCCAGCAGCTTTCCCGGGACAGGGCGAGAGACCCAGTACTTC.

This clonotype occurred a few times. This rearrangement joins TRBV2 to TRBJ2-3, with D possibly matching TRBD2 (6 bases). Trimming stripped 4 bases from V and 12 bases from J, with 8 bases between. This CDR3 comprises 10 residues. Germline CDR1 is SNHLY and CDR2 is FYNNEI. CDR3 sequence reads: CASSVGTQYF. As DNA, the CDR3 is TGTGCCAGCAGTGTTGGGACTCAGTATTTT.

This clonotype was detected only a few times. The CDR3 bases are TGTGCCAGCAGCCAAGACAACCGAACACCTTCGGGGACTGAAGCTTTCTTT. Amino acid sequence: CASSQDNRTPSGTEAFF. The V gene is TRBV4-2, the J gene TRBJ1-1, with unresolved D. This CDR3 spans 17 amino acids. V gave up 0 bases and J gave up 5 bases, with 19 bases separating them. In germline, CDR1 is LGHNA, CDR2 YNFKEQ.

The rearrangement joins TRBV2 to TRBJ2-1; 9 bases map to TRBD2. The CDR3 extends over 15 amino acids. Germline values: CDR1 SNHLY, CDR2 FYNNEI. V shed 7 bases and J 12 bases; nucleotides not matched to a gene: 16. The CDR3 loop is CASTGTSYSMGGQFF. The CDR3 coding sequence is TGTGCCAGCACGGGGACTAGCTATTCAATGGGGGGGCAGTTCTTC.